This T cell receptor beta chain originates from a study of cytomegalovirus exposure and HLA in healthy donors (dated by TCRdb to about 2017). Concerning the study at large: An earlier analysis of roughly 630 of the donors reported approximately 270 Gb of sequence data and some 120 million unique TCR beta sequences from about 200 million T cells. About 300 gigabases of sequencing data and 70 million to 85 million unique TCR sequences were included in an early release covering about 700 HLA-typed donors. The genetic ancestry cluster associated with self-reported Caucasian donors included roughly 84% of the roughly 380 genotyped donors. The study aimed to test whether cataloging public T cell receptors could reveal signatures of past pathogen exposure. Using immunosequencing, the study profiled T cell repertoires from around 670 subjects and related those repertoires to cytomegalovirus serostatus. In addition to the first cohort of 666 subjects, a separate validation cohort of under 150 different subjects was used. To predict cytomegalovirus infection status, the study brought together high-throughput TCR immunosequencing, statistical association of individual TCRs with disease status, and machine learning. In a later analysis, previously published TCR beta repertoires from 500 to 750 donors were re-analyzed and high-resolution HLA genotyping was added so that TCR occurrence patterns could be studied. In the later analysis, no new phenotypic data were used to find candidate immune exposures; instead, reliance was placed on TCR beta sequences and their occurrence across donors. In an earlier analysis of a few hundred of the donors, high-throughput TCR beta sequencing was used to judge whether each TCR beta V gene segment behaved as functional or pseudogenic. Donor age, sex, ethnicity and CMV serostatus were compiled together with the repertoire data. Genome-wide SNP genotypes for about 65% of the roughly 670 donors were used in a later genetic analysis, which treated that subset as a discovery cohort. All discovery cohort repertoires had been generated on a single sequencing platform. Both class I and class II loci were covered by HLA typing, at four-digit resolution. Typing coverage differed by locus: A, B, C, DRB1 and DQB1 were typed in about 620-630 donors, DQA1 in roughly 500, DPA1 in around 580, and DPB1 in 472. Because of strong linkage in the cohort, four or five DR-DQ haplotypes were treated as single units for association and clustering. Among 350 to 400 genotyped donors of the cohort, an average of approximately 230,000 unique TCR beta nucleotide sequences were sequenced per donor, approximately 20% of them non-productive. Study-wide findings and limitations: In a later analysis, several top co-occurrence clusters were reported to appear linked to parvovirus B19, influenza, CMV and Epstein-Barr virus. While some public TCRs were present in many individuals, most TCR sequences turned up only very rarely across donors. CMV serostatus was the only immune exposure information available for the cohort. A later analysis found that TCR association rates varied across HLA loci, with DRB1 alleles showing the most associated TCRs and HLA-C alleles the fewest. Roughly uniform sequencing depth across donors was assumed in presence/absence analyses, although this assumption may not hold. Broadly in line with IMGT annotations, most TCR beta V segments showed up in productive rearrangements about 87% or about 30% of the time in an earlier analysis of 450 to 750 of the donors. Cytomegalovirus status was reported to be diagnosed by the classifier with high specificity and sensitivity in both the original and validation cohorts. In this cohort, only TCR beta chains were sequenced, and detectable features were limited by the absence of alpha or paired-chain data. The 87-base-pair reads could not distinguish some IMGT-functional V segments, including TRBV6-2 and TRBV6-3, so those segments were excluded. The earlier analysis of almost 600 of the donors excluded approximately 17 rarely observed V segments, including chromosome 9 orphons, because counts were too low. In a later genetic analysis, fewer N-insertions in productive TCRs were reported among donors in an Asian-associated ancestry cluster than the roughly 670-donor mean. Because some donors lacked HLA typing at each locus, the association tests relied only on the typed subset. A further reported finding was that TCR beta sequences accurately predicted the HLA-A and HLA-B alleles for most subjects in the first cohort. The study listed 164 TCR beta chains as associated with cytomegalovirus. A later analysis associated about 18,000 TCR beta sequences with specific HLA alleles at a false discovery rate of 0.05. A group of highly shared sequence variants was considered likely to be a technical artifact of the sequencing pipeline. When HLA alleles, especially DR and DQ, strongly co-occurred, attributing TCR associations to individual alleles was difficult. V-gene and J-gene trimming of TCR beta chains was associated with a missense DCLRE1C variant in a later genetic analysis, and the association was replicated in an independent cohort. Linkage disequilibrium might explain the correlated functional status among segregating V segments, but an unknown experimental factor could not be ruled out. According to a later analysis, most CMV-associated TCR beta chains appeared to be HLA-restricted, and the HLA associations seemed to be driven largely by CMV exposure. Compared with equally common non-associated chains, HLA-associated TCR beta chains in a later analysis were more clonally expanded and had lower generation probabilities. In vitro tests confirmed that a few of the cytomegalovirus-associated TCR beta chains recognize cytomegalovirus antigens. It was suggested by the authors that the approach could potentially be generalized to other disease states and immunological phenotypes.

Comments on this clone: The antigen it binds to is not known. No much larger clone exists at a distance of one base, and base qualities are not known.

Library preparation was by the immunoSEQ multiplex PCR assay. For the multiplex PCR, a mixture combining 60 forward primers for TCR Vbeta segments and 13 reverse primers for TCR Jbeta segments was used. A multiplex PCR assay on genomic DNA amplified the CDR3 region of rearranged TCR beta genes. The amplified TCR beta libraries were sequenced on the Illumina HiSeq System as 87-base-pair reads. Turning to the authors' computational methods: A later analysis counted 65 million to 90 million unique TCR beta chains across the 666 repertoires, and around 12 million of these chains were shared by at least two donors. A nearest-neighbor algorithm error-corrected the raw reads and collapsed the reads into unique sequences, merging closely related sequences to remove PCR and sequencing errors. V, D and J gene segments were assigned by aligning CDR3 sequences to IMGT reference sequences. Each retained sequence needed at least a six-nucleotide match to both a V gene segment and a J gene segment. Rearrangements were called productive when the CDR3 lacked stop codons and stayed in frame with V and J; all others were non-productive. Following IMGT convention, CDR3 was defined as the stretch from the second conserved V-encoded cysteine up to the conserved J-encoded phenylalanine. The earlier analysis of about 610 of the donors excluded sequences that lacked an unambiguous match to a single V gene segment. An earlier analysis of almost 600 of the donors classified V segments as functional when productive rearrangements were above 56.7% and as segregating when the standard deviation between donors was above 5%. A statistical classification framework was built for diagnosing cytomegalovirus status from the catalog of TCR beta chain sequences. In a later analysis, V and J genes were assigned by comparing TCR nucleotide sequences against IMGT/GENE-DB human TR gene sequences. A later analysis assigned CDR3 sequences and most-parsimonious VDJ recombination scenarios with the TCRdist pipeline. A later analysis defined each TCR beta chain by its CDR3 amino acid sequence plus V-gene family, and excluded reads lacking a unique V-gene family. In a later analysis, 500 to 650 highly shared, low-generation-probability nucleotide sequences were removed to address suspected cross-contamination and a sequencing artifact. In a later analysis, a clonal expansion index was calculated for each public chain from normalized within-repertoire ranks of inferred template counts. Generation probabilities in a later analysis came from a VDJ recombination model fitted to out-of-frame rearrangements, and those results were checked against IGoR. Hypergeometric tests were used in a later analysis to score TCR-TCR, TCR-HLA and TCR-CMV co-occurrence, with a repertoire-size bias correction applied to the TCR pairs. To estimate false discovery rates, a later analysis permuted the HLA or CMV assignments 20 times. In a later analysis, co-occurring TCRs were grouped using DBSCAN, with TCRdist sequence similarity added in when clustering inside HLA-allele-positive subsets. Repertoires with fewer than 30,000 or more than 120,000 public chains were left out of co-occurrence clustering, as were about five repertoires with anomalous nucleotide sharing. Held by TCRdb, this immuneACCESS table contains in-frame sequences only and omits some clones. Under half of the omission traces to an unresolved V gene where checked; the cause of the rest is unknown. That table is the source of V, J and clone size, and D and trimming were worked out from the DNA. The sample profile shows over 95,000 clones; 75% to 80% of them were found once. The top ten constitute less than 15% of the sample.

In total, approximately 690 healthy bone marrow donors made up the cohort. All cohort members were sampled while nominally healthy, although unrecorded immune exposures were likely present. The donor tested CMV seropositive, placing the donor among the 289 seropositive members of the cohort. Every donor gave a peripheral blood sample, and the peripheral blood mononuclear cells from that sample were used for TCR beta sequencing. The Qiagen DNeasy Blood Extraction Kit was used to extract genomic DNA from the blood cell samples. The CDR3, from cysteine to phenylalanine, totals 15 residues. Only the CDR3 DNA is retained, 45 bases long and in frame from the first base. Trimming accounts for 2 bases at V and 2 bases at J, while the number of junction bases matched to no gene is 6. CDR1 MNHNS and CDR2 SASEGT are derived from the germline V gene.

The chain employs TRBV6-1 and TRBJ2-7, with 7 central nucleotides matching TRBD1. This clonotype was sampled from a woman between 40 and 55 years old in good health and CMV-seropositive. The specimen sequenced was PBMCs. CDR3 reads: CASSELETGPYEQYF. The DNA reads as follows: TGTGCCAGCAGTGAATTAGAGACAGGGCCCTACGAGCAGTACTTC.